A single sample gave rise to the 20 T cell receptor beta chains below, sequenced in a study of blood T cell repertoires in COVID-19. Profiled with immunoSEQ multiplex PCR; TCRdb holds only in-frame clones, not every one. The sample consists of under 400,000 clones, around 88% of them appearing once. Sequencing was carried out using peripheral blood. These receptors all come from a woman aged 30 to 39 with COVID-19, enrolled during active disease.

The rearrangement joins TRBV2 to TRBJ1-2; D is unclear. CDR1 is SNHLY and CDR2 is FYNNEI in the germline V gene. Trimming pared 6 bases from V and 8 bases from J, leaving 22 bases between. The CDR3 is made up of 15 amino acids. The CDR3 sequence is CASRREYGSTTGYTF. The CDR3 region has the DNA TGTGCCAGCAGACGAGAGTACGGGAGTACCACGGGCTACACCTTC.

CDR3: CASSVAGAGTDTQYF. For the CDR3, the DNA is TGTGCCAGCAGTGTGGCGGGGGCCGGCACAGATACGCAGTATTTT. This chain uses TRBV6-4 with TRBJ2-3, with D maybe TRBD2 (7 bases). This CDR3 has 15 residues. Trimming pared 4 bases from V and 1 base from J, leaving 12 bases between. CDR1 and CDR2 from the germline V gene are MRHNA and SNTAGT.

This clone appeared a few times. The chain uses TRBV2 and TRBJ1-1; D not resolved. CDR1 and CDR2 (germline): SNHLY, FYNNEI. The CDR3 consists of 13 residues. Deletions cut 9 bases from V and 8 bases from J, with 19 bases between. The CDR3 sequence is CARKTEDTGEAFF. The CDR3 DNA reads TGTGCCAGGAAGACCGAAGACACGGGAGAAGCTTTCTTT.

The chain joins TRBV25-1 to TRBJ1-2; perhaps TRBD1 as D (5 bases). Trimming took off 7 bases at V and 2 bases at J, with 20 bases between the two ends. The CDR3 covers 16 residues. Germline assignment: CDR1 MGHDK and CDR2 SYGVNS. The CDR3 spells CASILPGGRKNYGYTF. CDR3 coding DNA: TGTGCCAGCATCCTCCCGGGGGGACGTAAGAACTATGGCTACACCTTC.

The gene calls are TRBV27 and TRBJ1-4, with D perhaps TRBD1 (6 bases). This CDR3 contains 14 residues. Trimming took off 6 bases at V and 0 bases at J, with 8 bases between the two ends. Germline V CDR1 and CDR2: MNHEY, SMNVEV (reference sequence). CDR3 in DNA: TGTGCCAGCAGCCGGACAGCAACTAATGAAAAACTGTTTTTT. Residues: CASSRTATNEKLFF.

This clone was seen only once. The V gene is TRBV30, the J gene TRBJ1-4; tentatively, D is TRBD1 (5 bases). Germline CDR1 is GTSNPN and CDR2 is SVGIG (reference sequence). CDR3 length equals 14 residues. V was pared by 4 bases and J by 3 bases, with 12 bases between. The CDR3 protein is CAWNGAGSNEKLFF. The CDR3 DNA is TGTGCCTGGAATGGGGCAGGGTCTAATGAAAAACTGTTTTTT.

This clone came up once. CDR3 bases: TGTGCCAGCAGCTTGGGGTGGGCCTCTGGAAACACCATATATTTT. Translation gives CASSLGWASGNTIYF. The genes are TRBV5-8 and TRBJ1-3; D is ambiguous. V was cut by 0 bases and J by 0 bases, with 7 bases left in between. The CDR3 runs to 15 residues. Germline CDR1 reads SGHTS; CDR2 reads YDEGEE.

This sequence joins TRBV7-4 and TRBJ2-7; no firm D call. V was shortened by 7 bases and J by 4 bases, with 11 bases between the two germline ends. Germline V gives CDR1 SGHVT, CDR2 SQSDAQ. CDR3 length: 12 amino acids. The CDR3 bases are TGTGCCAGCACCGAGAGGCGTTACGAGCAGTACGTC. It is translated as CASTERRYEQYV.

The V call is TRBV24-1, the J call TRBJ1-5, with D possibly TRBD1 on 5 matching bases. Germline CDR1 reads KGHDR; CDR2 reads SFDVKD. There are 13 residues in the CDR3. V shed 5 bases and J shed 7 bases, with 11 bases lying between them. In nucleotides, the CDR3 is TGTGCCACCAGTGCAGGGTCCCGGCAGCCCCAGCATTTT. It codes for CATSAGSRQPQHF.

The chain combines TRBV6-5 with TRBJ1-5, with D possibly matching TRBD1 (6 bases). V was shortened by 0 bases and J by 2 bases, with 8 bases between the two germline ends. In germline, CDR1 is MNHEY, CDR2 SVGAGI. The CDR3 is made up of 15 amino acids. The CDR3 is CASSYSEGGNQPQHF. The CDR3 DNA reads TGTGCCAGCAGTTACTCCGAGGGGGGCAATCAGCCCCAGCATTTT.

This chain uses TRBV7-9 with TRBJ1-3; D unclear. CDR3 length equals 15 residues. V was pared by 2 bases and J by 2 bases, with 10 bases between. Germline V gives CDR1 SEHNR, CDR2 FQNEAQ (reference sequence). CDR3 in DNA: TGTGCCAGCAGCTTAAGTGGCAGTGCTGGAAACACCATATATTTT. It translates to CASSLSGSAGNTIYF.

This chain links TRBV10-2 with TRBJ2-3; TRBD2 aligns across 8 bases. Trimming removed 7 bases from V and 6 bases from J; junction bases left unmatched: 12. The CDR3 consists of 15 residues. Germline V lookup: CDR1 WSHSY, CDR2 SAAADI. In DNA form, the CDR3 reads TGCGCCAGCAAGCACGGGGGGGCCCAGGAGGATACGCAGTATTTT. Protein: CASKHGGAQEDTQYF.

The gene calls are TRBV19 and TRBJ1-5; D possibly corresponds to TRBD1 (5 bases). CDR3 length: 15 residues. V lost 7 bases and J 0 bases, leaving 13 bases between the germline ends. Germline V gene sequence: CDR1 LNHDA, CDR2 SQIVND (reference sequence). In DNA, the CDR3 is TGTGCCAGTATGGCTGGCAGGGATAGCAATCAGCCCCAGCATTTT. It yields the protein CASMAGRDSNQPQHF.

The rearrangement uses TRBV14 and TRBJ2-5; 10 positions agree with TRBD1. The length of the CDR3 is 17 residues. Germline CDR1 reads SGHDN; CDR2 reads FVKESK. V dropped 0 bases and J dropped 4; count of bases not matched to a gene: 8. The CDR3 is CASSQDRRDRGRETQYF. CDR3 nucleotide sequence: TGTGCCAGCAGCCAAGATCGGCGGGACAGGGGAAGAGAGACCCAGTACTTC. Filled out from reference TRBV14 and TRBJ2-5, the complete variable domain reads EAGVTQFPSHSVIEKGQTVTLRCDPISGHDNLYWYRRVMGKEIKFLLHFVKESKQDESGMPNNRFLAERTGGTYSTLKVQPAELEDSGVYFCASSQDRRDRGRETQYFGPGTRLLVL.

This clone was observed a single time. The chain carries TRBV7-8 and TRBJ1-1; D unresolved. This CDR3 contains 13 residues. The V end was cut by 0 bases, the J end by 5 bases, with 7 bases between. Germline V gives CDR1 SGHVS, CDR2 FQNEAQ. The CDR3, as DNA: TGTGCCAGCAGCTTAGCGCCCCGGACTGAAGCTTTCTTT. Its translation: CASSLAPRTEAFF.

V usage is TRBV19 and J usage is TRBJ1-6, with 9 bases aligning to TRBD1. Per germline, CDR1 LNHDA and CDR2 SQIVND (reference sequence). V was clipped by 7 bases and J by 10 bases; unmatched bases: 8. The CDR3 contains 14 residues. CDR3 protein: CASNNRDRASPLHF. The CDR3, as DNA: TGTGCCAGTAATAACCGGGACAGGGCCTCACCCCTCCACTTT.

The chain recombines TRBV7-9 with TRBJ1-4, with a tentative D call TRBD1 (5 bases). V was clipped by 2 bases and J by 8 bases, with 18 bases between them. The CDR3 is 16 residues long. Germline CDR1 is SEHNR and CDR2 is FQNEAQ (reference sequence). CDR3 bases: TGTGCCAGCAGCTTAAGAGGGAGTTCCGGGGGGGAAAAACTGTTTTTT. Protein: CASSLRGSSGGEKLFF. The full variable domain, rest sourced from reference TRBV7-9 and TRBJ1-4, is DTGVSQNPRHKITKRGQNVTFRCDPISEHNRLYWYRQTLGQGPEFLTYFQNEAQLEKSRLLSDRFSAERPKGSFSTLEIQRTEQGDSAMYLCASSLRGSSGGEKLFFGSGTQLSVL.

The CDR3 nucleotides are TGTGCCAGCAGCTTAGGCTCCGGGACTCGACTAGGGGCCCAGTACTTC. This sequence encodes CASSLGSGTRLGAQYF. The V gene is TRBV7-6, the J gene TRBJ2-5, with TRBD2 as a possible D gene (6 bases). CDR1 and CDR2 from the germline V gene are SGHVS and FNYEAQ. The CDR3 contains 16 residues. The V end was cut by 1 base, the J end by 9 bases, with 21 bases between.

V usage is TRBV27 and J usage is TRBJ2-7; D might be TRBD1 (6 bases). V was clipped by 1 base and J by 2 bases, with 12 bases between them. The germline gives CDR1 MNHEY, CDR2 SMNVEV (reference sequence). This CDR3 comprises 15 residues. DNA for the CDR3: TGTGCCAGCAGTTTATACATCCAGGGGCCCTACGAGCAGTACTTC. Protein sequence: CASSLYIQGPYEQYF.

The chain joins TRBV9 to TRBJ1-1; D gene unclear. Trimming removed 0 bases at V and 3 bases at J, with 6 bases between. This CDR3 contains 13 residues. Germline CDR1 reads SGDLS; CDR2 reads YYNGEE. Written as DNA, the CDR3 is TGTGCCAGCAGCGTAGCTTATGACACTGAAGCTTTCTTT. It is translated as CASSVAYDTEAFF. The full variable domain, completed using reference TRBV9 and TRBJ1-1, is DSGVTQTPKHLITATGQRVTLRCSPRSGDLSVYWYQQSLDQGLQFLIQYYNGEERAKGNILERFSAQQFPDLHSELNLSSLELGDSALYFCASSVAYDTEAFFGQGTRLTVV.